This T cell receptor beta chain came from a study of T cells in Graves' hyperthyroidism and ophthalmopathy. Patients were excluded because of uncontrolled infection, other autoimmune disease, pregnancy or lactation. Fresh peripheral blood, about 10 ml of it, supplied the PBMCs. Unmatched junction bases numbered 9, after V lost 5 bases and J lost 6 bases. Germline CDR1 SGHTA, CDR2 FQGNSA. The CDR3 has 14 amino acids. TCR beta CDR3 regions were amplified from RNA. When the TCR CDR3 underwent first-round RT-PCR, the HTBI primer set was used. TCRdb itself ran the multiplex PCR reads through MiXCR, one entry per CDR3 protein. The table includes roughly 710,000 distinct CDR3 sequences, around a third detected once.

The TCR sequence derives from a woman aged 40 to 55 with Graves' hyperthyroidism. The source material was blood. This chain joins TRBV7-2 and TRBJ1-2; TRBD1 agrees at 7 bases. The CDR3 reads CASSTLQDRHGYTF. DNA for the CDR3: TGTGCCAGCAGCACGCTACAGGACAGGCATGGCTACACCTTC.